There are many counts of the clone carrying this TCR beta chain. The entry originates in a study of shared clonotypes between healthy human individuals. Here immunoSEQ multiplex PCR was the method, and the copy in TCRdb shows in-frame clones only, minus some. The sample lists 110,000 or so clones; about 62% were seen once. J gave up 3 bases and V 4 bases, and 5 bases lay outside the gene matches. CDR1 SQVTM and CDR2 ANQGSEA come from the germline V gene. CDR3 length: 16 amino acids. The rearrangement links TRBV29-1 to TRBJ2-1, with 14 bases that match TRBD2. The sequence derives from a woman in her twenties or thirties in good health. The specimen sequenced was memory CD8+ T cells sorted from blood. Subset: CD45RO+ cells pooled with CCR7-negative TemRA cells. CDR3 loop: CSVGLGLAGDYNEQFF. The CDR3 DNA reads TGCAGCGTTGGCCTGGGACTAGCGGGAGACTACAATGAGCAGTTCTTC.